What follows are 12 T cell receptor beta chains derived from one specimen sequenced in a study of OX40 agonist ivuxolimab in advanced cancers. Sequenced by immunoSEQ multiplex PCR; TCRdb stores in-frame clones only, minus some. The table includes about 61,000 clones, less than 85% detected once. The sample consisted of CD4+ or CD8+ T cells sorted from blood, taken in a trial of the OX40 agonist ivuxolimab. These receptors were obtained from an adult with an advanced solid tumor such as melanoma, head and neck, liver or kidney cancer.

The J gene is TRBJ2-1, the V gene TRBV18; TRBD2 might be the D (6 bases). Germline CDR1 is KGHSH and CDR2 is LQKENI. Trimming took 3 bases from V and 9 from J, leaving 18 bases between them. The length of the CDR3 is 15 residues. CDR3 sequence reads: CASSPAWRGESEQFF. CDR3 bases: TGTGCCAGCTCACCCGCTTGGAGGGGTGAAAGTGAGCAGTTCTTC.

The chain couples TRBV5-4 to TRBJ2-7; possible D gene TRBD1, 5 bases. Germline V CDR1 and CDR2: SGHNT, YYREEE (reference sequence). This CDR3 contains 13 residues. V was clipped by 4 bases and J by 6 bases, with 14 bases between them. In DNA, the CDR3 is TGTGCCAGCAGCCCGCAAGGGGTGGCCGAGCAGTACTTC. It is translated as CASSPQGVAEQYF.

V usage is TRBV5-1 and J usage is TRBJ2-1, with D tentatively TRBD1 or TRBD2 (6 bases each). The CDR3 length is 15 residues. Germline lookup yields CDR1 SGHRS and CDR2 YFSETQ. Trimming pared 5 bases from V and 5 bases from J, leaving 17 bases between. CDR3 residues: CASSTFGGRNNEQFF. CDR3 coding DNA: TGCGCCAGCAGTACCTTTGGGGGGCGGAACAATGAGCAGTTCTTC.

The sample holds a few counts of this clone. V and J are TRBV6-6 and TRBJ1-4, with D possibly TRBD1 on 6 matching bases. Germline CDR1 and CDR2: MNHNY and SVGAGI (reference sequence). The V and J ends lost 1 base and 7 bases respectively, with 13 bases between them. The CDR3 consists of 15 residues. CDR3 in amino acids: CASSYWQGRVEKLFF. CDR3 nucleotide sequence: TGTGCCAGCAGTTACTGGCAGGGGCGGGTTGAAAAACTGTTTTTT.

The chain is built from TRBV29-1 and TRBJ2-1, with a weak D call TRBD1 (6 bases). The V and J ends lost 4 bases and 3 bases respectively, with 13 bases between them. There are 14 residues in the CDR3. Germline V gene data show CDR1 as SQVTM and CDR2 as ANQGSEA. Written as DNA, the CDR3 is TGCAGCGTTGGGACAGCGCGACGCTACAATGAGCAGTTCTTC. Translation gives CSVGTARRYNEQFF.

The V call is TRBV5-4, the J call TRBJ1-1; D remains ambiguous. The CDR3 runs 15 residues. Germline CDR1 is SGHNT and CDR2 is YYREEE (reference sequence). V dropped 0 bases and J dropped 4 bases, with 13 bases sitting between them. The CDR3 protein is CASSLDQSAGTEAFF. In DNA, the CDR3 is TGTGCCAGCAGCTTGGACCAATCGGCTGGCACTGAAGCTTTCTTT.

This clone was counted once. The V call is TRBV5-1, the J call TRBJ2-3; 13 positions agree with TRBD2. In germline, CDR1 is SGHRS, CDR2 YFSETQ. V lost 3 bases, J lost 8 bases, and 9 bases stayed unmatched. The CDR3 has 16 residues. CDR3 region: CASSYGLAGDGRTQYF. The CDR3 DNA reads TGCGCCAGCAGCTATGGACTAGCGGGAGATGGGCGTACGCAGTATTTT.

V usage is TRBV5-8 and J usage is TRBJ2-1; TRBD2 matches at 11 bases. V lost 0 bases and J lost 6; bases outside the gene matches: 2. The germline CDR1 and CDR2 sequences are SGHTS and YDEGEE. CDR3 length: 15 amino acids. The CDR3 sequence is CASSLGLAGTNEQFF. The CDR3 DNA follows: TGTGCCAGCAGCTTGGGACTAGCGGGAACCAATGAGCAGTTCTTC.

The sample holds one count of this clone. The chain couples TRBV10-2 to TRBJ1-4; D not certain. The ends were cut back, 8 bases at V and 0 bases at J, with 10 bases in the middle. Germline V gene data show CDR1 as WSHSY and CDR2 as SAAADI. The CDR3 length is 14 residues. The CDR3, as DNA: TGCGCCAGCCTAAGGTATGCAACTAATGAAAAACTGTTTTTT. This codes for CASLRYATNEKLFF.

The CDR3 DNA reads as TGTGCCAGCAGCTTAGGCCCTAGCGGGGGCACAGATACGCAGTATTTT. It translates to CASSLGPSGGTDTQYF. The chain combines TRBV7-2 with TRBJ2-3; TRBD2 matches 9 bases. This CDR3 contains 16 residues. The V gene end was trimmed by 1 base and the J gene end by 1 base; junction bases not matched to a gene: 3. Germline assignment: CDR1 SGHTA and CDR2 FQGNSA.

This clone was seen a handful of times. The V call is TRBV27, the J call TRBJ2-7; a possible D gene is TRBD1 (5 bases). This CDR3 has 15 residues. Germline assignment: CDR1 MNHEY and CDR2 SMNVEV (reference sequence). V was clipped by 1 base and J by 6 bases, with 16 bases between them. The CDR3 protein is CASSLFSQGPGEQYF. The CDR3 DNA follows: TGTGCCAGCAGTTTATTCTCCCAGGGTCCTGGCGAGCAGTACTTC.

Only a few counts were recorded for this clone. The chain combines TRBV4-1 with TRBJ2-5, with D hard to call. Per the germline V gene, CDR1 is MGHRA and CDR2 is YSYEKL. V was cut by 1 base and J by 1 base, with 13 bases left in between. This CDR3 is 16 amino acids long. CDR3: CASSQVNLGFQETQYF. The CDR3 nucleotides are TGCGCCAGCAGCCAAGTGAACCTAGGGTTCCAAGAGACCCAGTACTTC.